These 23 T cell receptor beta chains were sequenced from one sample in a study of T cells in localized non-small cell lung cancer. Profiled with immunoSEQ multiplex PCR; TCRdb holds only in-frame clones, not every one. Of about 25,000 clones in the sample, about 92% were seen once. The material was peripheral blood, obtained before any cancer treatment. The receptors stem from a man between 40 and 69 years old with stage III squamous cell lung carcinoma.

This clone occurred once. V and J are TRBV11-2 and TRBJ2-1; D possibly corresponds to TRBD2 (6 bases). Trimming shortened V by 3 bases and J by 2 bases, and 8 bases separated the two germline ends. Germline CDR1 is SGHAT and CDR2 is FQNNGV. The CDR3 totals 14 residues. DNA of the CDR3: TGTGCCAGCAGCTTGGCGGGAACCTACAATGAGCAGTTCTTC. The encoded protein is CASSLAGTYNEQFF. Full variable domain (rest looked up from reference TRBV11-2 and TRBJ2-1): EAGVAQSPRYKIIEKRQSVAFWCNPISGHATLYWYQQILGQGPKLLIQFQNNGVVDDSQLPKDRFSAERLKGVDSTLKIQPAKLEDSAVYLCASSLAGTYNEQFFGPGTRLTVL.

This CDR3 is CASSFGVPIGTEAFF. For the CDR3, the DNA is TGTGCCAGCAGCTTCGGCGTTCCCATCGGCACTGAAGCTTTCTTT. This chain uses TRBV7-2 with TRBJ1-1; D is unresolved. Germline CDR1 SGHTA, CDR2 FQGNSA. Trimming took 3 bases from V and 4 from J, leaving 15 bases between them. The CDR3 totals 15 residues.

The gene calls are TRBV5-4 and TRBJ1-2; the match to TRBD1 covers 7 bases. Losses at the gene ends were 4 bases for V and 4 bases for J; bases not matched to a gene: 10. CDR1 and CDR2 from the germline V gene are SGHNT and YYREEE (reference sequence). CDR3 size: 15 residues. The CDR3 DNA sequence: TGTGCCAGCAGCAAAAACAGGGGTAGGGGCTATGGCTACACCTTC. Translated: CASSKNRGRGYGYTF.

The V and J genes are TRBV9 and TRBJ2-2; D may be TRBD2 (6 bases). V lost 1 base, J lost 4 bases, and 20 bases lay in between. CDR1 and CDR2 (germline): SGDLS, YYNGEE. The CDR3 runs to 18 residues. The CDR3, as DNA: TGTGCCAGCAGCGTATGGCCCACGGGGGTGGGTAGCACCGGGGAGCTGTTTTTT. Translated: CASSVWPTGVGSTGELFF.

This chain connects TRBV10-3 to TRBJ1-1; D perhaps matches TRBD1 (5 bases). V lost 7 bases and J 3 bases, leaving 12 bases between the germline ends. CDR3 length equals 13 residues. The germline V gene has CDR1 ENHRY and CDR2 SYGVKD. The CDR3, as DNA: TGTGCCATCACGACAGAGAGGGACACTGAAGCTTTCTTT. It yields the protein CAITTERDTEAFF.

The sample holds one count of this clone. The rearrangement links TRBV15 to TRBJ1-5; TRBD1 might be the D (5 bases). CDR1 and CDR2 from the germline V gene are LNHNV and YYDKDF (reference sequence). The CDR3 is 13 residues long. V lost 3 bases, J lost 4 bases, and 7 bases lay in between. The CDR3 DNA sequence: TGTGCCACCAGCAGCGACAGAAATCAGCCCCAGCATTTT. Its protein is CATSSDRNQPQHF.

J is TRBJ2-3 and V is TRBV7-9; no clear D gene. Trimming left V 1 base short and J 4 bases short, with 6 bases between. Germline CDR1 reads SEHNR; CDR2 reads FQNEAQ (reference sequence). The CDR3 totals 13 residues. The chain's CDR3 is CASSLVAADTQYF. CDR3 bases: TGTGCCAGCAGCTTAGTGGCGGCAGATACGCAGTATTTT.

This chain joins TRBV5-6 and TRBJ2-5, with D possibly matching TRBD2 (6 bases). Germline lookup yields CDR1 SGHDT and CDR2 YYEEEE. V lost 3 bases, J lost 3 bases, and 15 bases lay in between. The CDR3 contains 15 residues. The CDR3 loop is CASSSRRAGKETQYF. The CDR3 DNA follows: TGTGCCAGCAGCTCACGGAGGGCAGGAAAAGAGACCCAGTACTTC. Variable domain in full (rest from reference TRBV5-6 and TRBJ2-5): DAGVTQSPTHLIKTRGQQVTLRCSPKSGHDTVSWYQQALGQGPQFIFQYYEEEERQRGNFPDRFSGHQFPNYSSELNVNALLLGDSALYLCASSSRRAGKETQYFGPGTRLLVL.

The rearrangement joins TRBV30 to TRBJ2-7; D is ambiguous. CDR3 size: 12 residues. V was clipped by 0 bases and J by 12 bases, with 15 bases between them. The germline CDR1 and CDR2 sequences are GTSNPN and SVGIG (reference sequence). CDR3 DNA: TGTGCCTGGAGTGTACAAGAAGGCAGAAGGTACTTC. This translates into CAWSVQEGRRYF. Supplemented by reference TRBV30 and TRBJ2-7, the full variable domain reads SQTIHQWPATLVQPVGSPLSLECTVEGTSNPNLYWYRQAAGRGLQLLFYSVGIGQISSEVPQNLSASRPQDRQFILSSKKLLLSDSGFYLCAWSVQEGRRYFGPGTRLTVT.

The rearrangement links TRBV11-2 to TRBJ2-7, with a tentative D call TRBD1 (6 bases). The CDR3 is made up of 16 amino acids. CDR1 is SGHAT and CDR2 is FQNNGV in the germline V gene. Trimming left V 1 base short and J 3 bases short, with 16 bases between. The CDR3 sequence: CASSLALDRSGYEQYF. CDR3 sequence (DNA): TGTGCCAGCAGCTTAGCCCTAGACAGGTCCGGCTACGAGCAGTACTTC.

The rearrangement uses TRBV27 and TRBJ2-7; 8 bases map to TRBD1. The CDR3 runs to 12 residues. Per germline, CDR1 MNHEY and CDR2 SMNVEV (reference sequence). V lost 6 bases and J lost 11; bases outside the gene matches: 9. The CDR3 region is CASRPGQGREYF. The DNA for the CDR3 is TGTGCCAGCAGGCCTGGACAGGGTAGGGAGTACTTC.

The chain links TRBV7-9 to TRBJ1-2; a possible D gene is TRBD1 (6 bases). The CDR3 is 14 amino acids. Trimming left V 1 base short and J 5 bases short, with 11 bases between. From germline, CDR1 is SEHNR and CDR2 FQNEAQ (reference sequence). CDR3 in DNA: TGTGCCAGCAGCTTAGTCGGGGGCGGTTATGGCTACACCTTC. It specifies CASSLVGGGYGYTF. The full variable domain, in which reference TRBV7-9 and TRBJ1-2 provide the parts outside the CDR3, is DTGVSQNPRHKITKRGQNVTFRCDPISEHNRLYWYRQTLGQGPEFLTYFQNEAQLEKSRLLSDRFSAERPKGSFSTLEIQRTEQGDSAMYLCASSLVGGGYGYTFGSGTRLTVV.

The chain links TRBV11-1 to TRBJ1-3, with D unclear. Germline CDR1 is SGHAT and CDR2 is FQDESV (reference sequence). CDR3 length equals 14 residues. Trimming cost V 2 bases and J 0 bases, with 5 bases left between them. CDR3 sequence: CASSLTSSGNTIYF. CDR3 DNA: TGTGCCAGCAGCTTAACGTCCTCTGGAAACACCATATATTTT.

The chain is built from TRBV4-2 and TRBJ2-2; 8 bases line up with TRBD2. In germline, CDR1 is LGHNA, CDR2 YNFKEQ. The CDR3 has 17 residues. Trimming at V came to 1 base and at J to 4 bases, leaving 8 bases not matched to a gene. CDR3 bases: TGTGCCAGCAGCCAAGCCCCTGCGGGGGGACCCACCGGGGAGCTGTTTTTT. It translates to CASSQAPAGGPTGELFF.

This clone is a singleton in its sample. The genes are TRBV7-8 and TRBJ2-3; D ambiguous. CDR3 size: 15 residues. V shed 4 bases and J shed 1 base, with 12 bases lying between them. Germline CDR1 reads SGHVS; CDR2 reads FQNEAQ. DNA of the CDR3: TGTGCCAGCAGCTCCTACTCCGATGGCACAGATACGCAGTATTTT. Its protein product is CASSSYSDGTDTQYF.

This clone occurred once. V and J are TRBV7-9 and TRBJ1-1; the D is unclear. The CDR3 contains 15 residues. Trimming took 5 bases from V and 0 from J, leaving 13 bases between them. Germline CDR1 SEHNR, CDR2 FQNEAQ (reference sequence). CDR3 sequence reads: CASSAKRRLNTEAFF. The CDR3 coding sequence is TGTGCCAGCAGCGCCAAGCGGCGGTTGAACACTGAAGCTTTCTTT.

The chain recombines TRBV6-5 with TRBJ1-2, with TRBD1 identical over 11 bases. V gave up 5 bases and J gave up 10 bases; unmatched junction bases: 6. CDR3 length: 13 amino acids. The V gene's germline CDR1 is MNHEY and CDR2 SVGAGI. In DNA form, the CDR3 reads TGTGCCAGCAGTAGGGACAGGGGGTCCCACTACACCTTC. Its translation: CASSRDRGSHYTF.

The chain employs TRBV27 and TRBJ1-1; maybe TRBD1 (5 bases). Trimming pared 4 bases from V and 0 bases from J, leaving 12 bases between. Looked up from germline, CDR1 is MNHEY and CDR2 is SMNVEV (reference sequence). The CDR3 has 15 amino acids. DNA of the CDR3: TGTGCCAGCAGTTCAAACTGGGGCCTGAACACTGAAGCTTTCTTT. Translation gives CASSSNWGLNTEAFF.

The V gene is TRBV28, the J gene TRBJ2-5; 9 bases map to TRBD2. V shed 1 base and J 3 bases; nucleotides not matched to a gene: 3. This CDR3 contains 15 residues. The V gene's germline CDR1 is MDHEN and CDR2 SYDVKM. CDR3 nucleotides: TGTGCCAGCAGTTTATTGGCTAGCGGGAAAGAGACCCAGTACTTC. Its translation: CASSLLASGKETQYF. Complete variable domain (other parts from reference TRBV28 and TRBJ2-5): DVKVTQSSRYLVKRTGEKVFLECVQDMDHENMFWYRQDPGLGLRLIYFSYDVKMKEKGDIPEGYSVSREKKERFSLILESASTNQTSMYLCASSLLASGKETQYFGPGTRLLVL.

The rearrangement links TRBV27 to TRBJ2-7; 9 bases agree with TRBD2. The trim removed 7 bases at V and 3 bases at J, leaving 4 bases unmatched. The CDR3 has 13 residues. Germline CDR1 is MNHEY and CDR2 is SMNVEV (reference sequence). The CDR3: CASKTSGDYEQYF. CDR3 DNA: TGTGCCAGCAAGACTAGCGGAGACTACGAGCAGTACTTC.

This chain joins TRBV4-2 and TRBJ2-1, with D hard to call. V lost 0 bases and J lost 9, with 15 bases in between. CDR1 and CDR2 from the germline V gene are LGHNA and YNFKEQ. This CDR3 has 15 amino acids. DNA of the CDR3: TGTGCCAGCAGCCAAGATTGGAGTACGGAGCTTGAGCAGTTCTTC. It translates to CASSQDWSTELEQFF.

The V call is TRBV6-5, the J call TRBJ1-6; no clear D gene. Germline V lookup: CDR1 MNHEY, CDR2 SVGAGI. The V end lost 5 bases, the J end lost 8 bases, and 13 bases lay between the germline ends. This CDR3 comprises 14 residues. CDR3 sequence: CASSADRSYSPLHF. CDR3 DNA: TGTGCCAGCAGTGCCGACCGGTCATATTCACCCCTCCACTTT.

This CDR3 reads CASSQDKGSNQPQHF. In DNA, the CDR3 is TGTGCCAGCAGCCAAGATAAAGGGAGCAATCAGCCCCAGCATTTT. V is TRBV4-2 and J is TRBJ1-5; D not certain. This CDR3 comprises 15 residues. V shed 0 bases and J shed 1 base, with 7 bases lying between them. In germline, CDR1 is LGHNA, CDR2 YNFKEQ.